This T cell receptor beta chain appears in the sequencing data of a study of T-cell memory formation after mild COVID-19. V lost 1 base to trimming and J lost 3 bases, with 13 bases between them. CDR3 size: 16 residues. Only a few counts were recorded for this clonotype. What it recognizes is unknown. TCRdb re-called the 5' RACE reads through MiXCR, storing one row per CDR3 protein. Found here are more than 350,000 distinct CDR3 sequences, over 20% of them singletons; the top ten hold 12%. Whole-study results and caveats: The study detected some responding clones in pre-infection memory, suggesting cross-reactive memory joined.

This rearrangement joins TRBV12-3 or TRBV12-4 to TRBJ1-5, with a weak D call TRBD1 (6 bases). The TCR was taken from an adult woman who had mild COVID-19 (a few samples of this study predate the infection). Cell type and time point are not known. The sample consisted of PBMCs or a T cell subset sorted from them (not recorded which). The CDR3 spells CASSLGTAGVNQPQHF. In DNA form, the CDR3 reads TGTGCCAGCAGTTTAGGTACCGCAGGGGTCAATCAGCCCCAGCATTTT.